Reported below is one TCR beta chain. Its antigen is currently unknown. TCRdb's copy holds only in-frame clones and misses some; the assay was immunoSEQ multiplex PCR. This sample has approximately 470,000 clones, with about 72% found just once. Trimming stripped 0 bases from V and 7 bases from J, with 11 bases between. Germline CDR1 is SGDLS and CDR2 is YYNGEE. The CDR3 loop spans 14 amino acids. The data were obtained in a study of shared clonotypes between healthy human individuals. Study-level findings and limits: Deeper or shallower sequencing was expected to change how clonotypes are shared among donors.

The study drew its donors from healthy HIV-negative adults without recent acute infections or vaccinations. Among the donors, all were Caucasian adults who lived in Nashville, Tennessee. The clonotype was recovered from a woman between 40 and 50 years old in good health. Some clones in this sample may be carry-over from other donors' samples. The chain carries TRBV9 and TRBJ2-1; D might be TRBD1 (5 bases). The sample consisted of PBMCs. CDR3: CASSVASRVNEQFF. Written as DNA, the CDR3 is TGTGCCAGCAGCGTAGCTTCCAGGGTAAATGAGCAGTTCTTC.